The 18 T cell receptor beta chains reported below all come from one sample, sequenced in a study of T cells after yellow fever vaccination. TCRdb itself ran the 5' RACE reads through MiXCR, one entry per CDR3 protein. The table shows about 340,000 distinct CDR3 sequences, with approximately 12% occurring only once. Sequencing used CD4+ T cells sorted from PBMCs, obtained 15 days after the yellow fever booster vaccination. The receptors shown here come from a man younger than 30 who received the YFV17D yellow fever vaccine.

Concerning this clonotype itself: One junction end disagrees with the germline gene, perhaps due to a read error. This chain links TRBV7-7 with TRBJ2-5, with a weak D call TRBD1 (6 bases). Germline values: CDR1 SSHAT, CDR2 FNYEAQ (reference sequence). This CDR3 is built from 13 residues. The CDR3 nucleotides read TGTGCCAGCAGCCCGGGACACCAAGAGAGCCAGTACTTC. Residues: CASSPGHQESQYF. Combining the CDR3 with reference TRBV7-7 and TRBJ2-5 gives the whole variable domain GAGVSQSPRYKVTKRGQDVTLRCDPISSHATLYWYQQALGQGPEFLTYFNYEAQPDKSGLPSDRFSAERPEGSISTLTIQRTEQRDSAMYRCASSPGHQESQYFGPGTRLLVL.

The chain joins TRBV2 to TRBJ2-2; D not resolved. Trimming stripped 8 bases from V and 2 bases from J, with 9 bases between. The CDR3 sequence is 13 residues long. In germline, CDR1 is SNHLY, CDR2 FYNNEI. For the CDR3, the DNA is TGTGCCAGCCTTGCGACTAACACCGGGGAGCTGTTTTTT. This codes for CASLATNTGELFF.

In this sample, this clonotype turned up many times. This chain uses TRBV27 with TRBJ2-6; D is ambiguous. Trimming took off 2 bases at V and 4 bases at J, with 9 bases between the two ends. This CDR3 spans 15 amino acids. Germline CDR1 is MNHEY and CDR2 is SMNVEV (reference sequence). CDR3 sequence reads: CASSLIPNGANVLTF. In DNA form, the CDR3 reads TGTGCCAGCAGTTTAATCCCAAACGGGGCCAACGTCCTGACTTTC. The complete variable domain, with remaining parts taken from reference TRBV27 and TRBJ2-6, reads EAQVTQNPRYLITVTGKKLTVTCSQNMNHEYMSWYRQDPGLGLRQIYYSMNVEVTDKGDVPEGYKVSRKEKRNFPLILESPSPNQTSLYFCASSLIPNGANVLTFGAGSRLTVL.

Only a few counts were recorded for this clonotype. This chain joins TRBV4-1 and TRBJ2-1, with TRBD2 identical over 12 bases. This CDR3 is built from 16 residues. Germline CDR1 MGHRA, CDR2 YSYEKL. Trimming cost V 4 bases and J 4 bases; bases outside gene matches: 5. The DNA of the CDR3 is TGCGCCAGCAGCCGAGGACTAGCGGGGAGGTACAATGAGCAGTTCTTC. Amino acid sequence: CASSRGLAGRYNEQFF.

This rearrangement joins TRBV4-1 to TRBJ1-6, with D possibly TRBD1 on 6 matching bases. The V end was cut by 0 bases, the J end by 6 bases, with 15 bases between. Germline V gene sequence: CDR1 MGHRA, CDR2 YSYEKL. The CDR3 has 17 amino acids. In DNA, the CDR3 is TGCGCCAGCAGCCAAGATCGGAGGACAGAGATTAATTCACCCCTCCACTTT. Translation: CASSQDRRTEINSPLHF.

This clonotype has only a few counts. This chain connects TRBV7-9 to TRBJ1-3; no firm D call. The V and J ends lost 2 bases and 3 bases respectively, with 17 bases between them. Germline CDR1 reads SEHNR; CDR2 reads FQNEAQ (reference sequence). The CDR3 covers 17 residues. CDR3 nucleotide sequence: TGTGCCAGCAGCTTAATTGTTGCGGAGGGTTATGGAAACACCATATATTTT. The encoded protein is CASSLIVAEGYGNTIYF.

This clonotype was seen a handful of times. The rearrangement joins TRBV6-1 to TRBJ2-7, with D possibly being TRBD1 (5 bases). The V and J ends lost 2 bases and 10 bases respectively, with 15 bases between them. The CDR3 sequence is 13 residues long. CDR1 and CDR2 (germline): MNHNS, SASEGT. The CDR3 is CASSESLMTVQYV. As DNA, the CDR3 is TGTGCCAGCAGTGAAAGCCTTATGACAGTTCAGTACGTC.

The chain recombines TRBV5-6 with TRBJ2-1; D is unresolved. V was shortened by 1 base and J by 6 bases, with 14 bases between the two germline ends. The germline V gene has CDR1 SGHDT and CDR2 YYEEEE. This CDR3 contains 15 residues. The chain's CDR3 is CASSLPHLSVNEQFF. For the CDR3, the DNA is TGTGCCAGCAGCTTGCCCCACCTTTCGGTCAATGAGCAGTTCTTC.

This clonotype was seen many times. The chain links TRBV4-1 to TRBJ2-2; the D gene is possibly TRBD2 (6 bases). The CDR3 sequence is 15 residues long. Looked up from germline, CDR1 is MGHRA and CDR2 is YSYEKL. V lost 0 bases, J lost 4 bases, and 9 bases lay in between. Here the CDR3 reads CASSQEGGITGELFF. The CDR3 DNA reads TGCGCCAGCAGCCAAGAGGGGGGAATCACCGGGGAGCTGTTTTTT.

The chain employs TRBV15 and TRBJ2-7; 8 bases are a match to TRBD2. Germline values: CDR1 LNHNV, CDR2 YYDKDF (reference sequence). The trim removed 5 bases at V and 2 bases at J, leaving 5 bases unmatched. This CDR3 comprises 14 residues. The CDR3 coding sequence is TGTGCCACCAGCCGGGGGGGGGACGCCTACGAGCAGTACTTC. Translating gives CATSRGGDAYEQYF. The entire variable domain, with the rest obtained from reference TRBV15 and TRBJ2-7, is as follows: DAMVIQNPRYQVTQFGKPVTLSCSQTLNHNVMYWYQQKSSQAPKLLFHYYDKDFNNEADTPDNFQSRRPNTSFCFLDIRSPGLGDTAMYLCATSRGGDAYEQYFGPGTRLTVT.

The chain has TRBV20-1 and TRBJ2-5; D is unresolved. Germline lookup yields CDR1 DFQATT and CDR2 SNEGSKA (reference sequence). This CDR3 spans 12 amino acids. The V gene lost 0 bases and the J gene lost 13 bases, with 15 bases spanning the gap. Here the CDR3 DNA reads TGCAGTGCTAGAGATGATTCCCCGGCCCGGTACTTC. Protein product: CSARDDSPARYF.

The chain couples TRBV3-1 to TRBJ1-2, with a weak D call TRBD1 (5 bases). The V and J ends lost 2 bases and 6 bases respectively, with 7 bases between them. The CDR3 consists of 12 residues. Per germline, CDR1 LGHDT and CDR2 YNNKEL (reference sequence). The CDR3 coding sequence is TGTGCCAGCAGCCAACGAGGGGATGGCTACACCTTC. It encodes CASSQRGDGYTF.

This clonotype has just a few counts. The V call is TRBV4-3, the J call TRBJ1-4; maybe TRBD1 (5 bases). The V gene's germline CDR1 is LGHNA and CDR2 YSLEER. V dropped 3 bases and J dropped 7 bases, with 12 bases sitting between them. This CDR3 region has 14 residues. Here the CDR3 reads CASSHGTLSEKLFF. The CDR3, as DNA: TGCGCCAGCAGCCACGGGACGCTGAGTGAAAAACTGTTTTTT.

The chain combines TRBV20-1 with TRBJ1-1; D possibly corresponds to TRBD1 (5 bases). V lost 3 bases and J 1 base, leaving 12 bases between the germline ends. The CDR3 is 14 residues long. The germline V gene encodes CDR1 DFQATT and CDR2 SNEGSKA (reference sequence). The CDR3 nucleotides read TGCAGTGCTAGTCAACAGGTCCGGAACACTGAAGCTTTCTTT. Its protein is CSASQQVRNTEAFF.

This clonotype was found a few times. This sequence joins TRBV9 and TRBJ2-1; D could derive from TRBD1 or TRBD2 (7 bases each). Trimming removed 5 bases at V and 9 bases at J, with 15 bases between. The CDR3 has 13 residues. CDR1 SGDLS and CDR2 YYNGEE come from the germline V gene. The CDR3 coding sequence is TGTGCCAGCAGTCAGGGGGGGAGGGGTGAGCAGTTCTTC. It specifies CASSQGGRGEQFF.

This clonotype was detected a few times. The rearrangement uses TRBV7-2 and TRBJ2-3, with D possibly matching TRBD1 (5 bases). CDR1 is SGHTA, CDR2 FQGNSA, per germline. V was shortened by 6 bases and J by 4 bases, with 20 bases between the two germline ends. This CDR3 contains 16 residues. The CDR3 region has the DNA TGTGCCAGCAGGAACCAGGAAGGGGTCGTCCCAGATACGCAGTATTTT. This encodes CASRNQEGVVPDTQYF.

This clonotype came up a few times. The J gene is TRBJ2-3, the V gene TRBV7-8, with a possible D match to TRBD1 (5 bases). V was pared by 2 bases and J by 7 bases, with 7 bases between. The germline V gene encodes CDR1 SGHVS and CDR2 FQNEAQ. This CDR3 is built from 12 residues. CDR3 in amino acids: CASSLTGNTQYF. The CDR3 nucleotides are TGTGCCAGCAGCTTAACAGGAAATACGCAGTATTTT.

The gene calls are TRBV7-9 and TRBJ2-3; 9 bases line up with TRBD2. In germline, CDR1 is SEHNR, CDR2 FQNEAQ (reference sequence). The junction had 3 bases not matched to a gene; V was cut back by 0 bases and J by 2 bases. This CDR3 has 16 amino acids. The CDR3 is CASSLAIAGDTDTQYF. The DNA of the CDR3 is TGTGCCAGCAGCTTAGCTATAGCGGGGGACACAGATACGCAGTATTTT.